One and the same sample provided the 5 T cell receptor beta chains below, sequenced in a study of shared T cell receptors in the human thymus. Generated by immunoSEQ multiplex PCR, the TCRdb table keeps only in-frame clones and is missing some. This sample has some 720,000 clones, with over 75% found just once. These same data were also listed under a study on human thymus T cells.

Sequenced material: thymocytes. The receptors were gathered from a boy less than two years old with a congenital heart defect.

V is TRBV12-2 and J is TRBJ1-1; the table's D call TRBD1 went unverified against the DNA. TRBV12-2 is classified as a pseudogene. The CDR3 consists of 18 residues. The DNA for the CDR3 is TGTGCAAGTCGCTTACCCCACAGGGGGAGTAAGGAGAACACTGAAGCTTTCTTT. Translating it yields CASRLPHRGSKENTEAFF.

This clone was detected only once. The gene calls are TRBV27 and TRBJ2-7, with TRBD2 matching 11 bases. Germline-derived CDR1 and CDR2 are MNHEY and SMNVEV (reference sequence). There are 15 residues in the CDR3. The V gene end was trimmed by 5 bases and the J gene end by 3 bases; junction bases not matched to a gene: 6. CDR3 bases: TGTGCCAGCAGTACCTCCGGGACTAGCGGCTACGAGCAGTACTTC. Translation gives CASSTSGTSGYEQYF.

V usage is TRBV19 and J usage is TRBJ1-2; 11 positions agree with TRBD1. The germline CDR1 and CDR2 sequences are LNHDA and SQIVND (reference sequence). The ends lost 9 bases at V and 4 bases at J; junction bases unmatched: 7. The CDR3 extends over 14 amino acids. The CDR3 coding sequence is TGTGCCAGCGTGGACAGGGGGCTATGCTATGGCTACACCTTC. It encodes CASVDRGLCYGYTF.

This clone has just one count. The junction and the germline gene differ at one end; a read error may be behind it. This chain links TRBV4-3 with TRBJ2-1; D remains ambiguous. The CDR3 is made up of 14 amino acids. Germline V gives CDR1 LGHNA, CDR2 YSLEER. The CDR3 loop is CASSQDDLVASLLF. CDR3 DNA sequence: TGCGCCAGCAGCCAAGATGATCTGGTAGCCAGTCTGCTCTTC.

The chain links TRBV10-3 to TRBJ2-2; 12 positions match TRBD2. Per germline, CDR1 ENHRY and CDR2 SYGVKD. The CDR3 totals 17 residues. With 6 bases clipped from V and 9 bases from J, the junction kept 14 bases outside the gene matches. CDR3: CAISLPWTSGAHRELFF. The CDR3 DNA follows: TGTGCCATCAGCCTACCATGGACTAGCGGGGCTCACCGGGAGCTGTTTTTT.